This T cell receptor (beta chain) was profiled in a study of blood T cell repertoires in COVID-19. Across the study: Samples of COVID-19 (acute and convalescent) were obtained from the United States, Italy and Spain. PBMCs, B-cell-depleted T cells, or T cells were the source of the cDNA or gDNA that made up the material.

Cohorts were based on clinical histories the participants reported. Libraries were prepared by immunoSEQ multiplex PCR; TCRdb keeps only in-frame clonotypes and omits some of them. The data show approximately 470,000 clones, with about 90% seen just once and 0.65% to 0.9% held by the top ten. CDR1 MNHEY and CDR2 SMNVEV come from the germline V gene (reference sequence). Trimming left V 6 bases short and J 4 bases short, with 15 bases between. The CDR3 runs 14 residues. The sample was PBMCs or T cells enriched from blood (not recorded which). The receptor's source is a woman between 18 and 29 years old who had recovered from COVID-19. The chain combines TRBV27 with TRBJ1-2; weak D call: TRBD1 (5 bases). The CDR3 DNA follows: TGTGCCAGCAGAAGGACCGGGGGTACCTATGGCTACACCTTC. As protein: CASRRTGGTYGYTF.